The clone carrying this TCR beta chain came up a few times. The data stem from a study of blood T cell repertoires in COVID-19. About the research overall: Samples came from the United States, Italy and Spain, spanning acute and convalescent COVID-19.

The CDR3 runs to 13 residues. Per the germline V gene, CDR1 is SGHTA and CDR2 is FQGNSA. Trimming pared 2 bases from V and 6 bases from J, leaving 7 bases between. In the original processing: Amplification from reference gene primers served as the basis for estimated nucleated cell counts. Clones were sequenced by immunoSEQ multiplex PCR, and TCRdb holds only the in-frame ones, with some missing. V, J and clone size derive from that table, while D and trimming were established from the DNA sequence. Of some 280,000 clones in the sample, roughly 88% were seen once. Sequenced input: peripheral blood. The V and J genes are TRBV7-2 and TRBJ2-2; D unclear. The sequence came from a woman aged 25 to 45 with active or convalescent COVID-19. The CDR3 loop reads CASSLMAAGELFF. CDR3 nucleotide sequence: TGTGCCAGCAGCTTAATGGCGGCCGGGGAGCTGTTTTTT.